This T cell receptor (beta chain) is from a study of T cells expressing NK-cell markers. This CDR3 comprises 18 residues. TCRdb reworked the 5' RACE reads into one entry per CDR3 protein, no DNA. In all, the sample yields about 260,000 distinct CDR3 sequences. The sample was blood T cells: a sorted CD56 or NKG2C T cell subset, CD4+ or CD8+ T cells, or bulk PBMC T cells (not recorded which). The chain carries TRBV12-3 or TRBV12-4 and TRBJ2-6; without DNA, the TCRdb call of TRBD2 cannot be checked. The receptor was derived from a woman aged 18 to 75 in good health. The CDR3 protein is CASSLPSGGVSGANVLTF.